Detailed here is one T cell receptor (beta chain). Only a few counts were recorded for this clonotype. Its binding antigen is unknown. The input lacks base qualities; no much larger clone sits a single base away. Every donor was a healthy Caucasian. The twin cohort consisted of three pairs of female monozygotic twins, all aged about 18 to 29 years. The RNA used for TCR libraries was isolated from peripheral blood mononuclear cells. This specimen comes from a study of identical twins (TCRdb year 2016). Looking at the study overall: TCR alpha and beta repertoires from monozygotic twins, unrelated adults of various ages and cord blood were deep-sequenced to test whether fetal clonotypes persist. To rule out contamination, the twin experiments were replicated at different times with different library preparation protocols.

Libraries were made using 5' RACE. TCRdb names Illumina HiSeq 2000 as the instrument used. A universal primer binding site was introduced by template switching, and a unique molecular identifier was present in the final cDNA, enabling accurate counting of TCR cDNA molecules. Specific primers in the conserved constant-segment region were used to synthesize first-strand cDNA for TCR alpha and beta chains. Each cDNA library was double barcoded, with a SMART-Mk sample barcode plus Illumina barcodes, to control for contamination. Two successive PCR steps introduced TruSeq adapter sequences along with Illumina sample barcodes. The Illumina HiSeq platform was used with custom primers to sequence TCR alpha and beta cDNA libraries. The original methods were these. MiGEC processed the raw reads to extract unique molecular identifiers, while MiXCR was used to determine the CDR3 positions. For each individual, recombination models were inferred using an EM algorithm with the repgenHMM and IGoR tools. Shared clonotype analysis was performed with the tcR package in R, normalizing sharing by the product of cloneset sizes. To study raw recombination without the effects of thymic and clonal selection, out-of-frame nonproductive sequences were analyzed. The public reads were reanalyzed by TCRdb: fastp trimming at Q25, MiXCR alignment, in-frame beta chains only. Entries are consolidated by CDR3 protein sequence, retaining the most common genes and DNA. TCRdb, rather than the study authors, made the V and J calls. The sample has a few hundred thousand distinct CDR3 sequences on record, approximately 9.6% of them singletons. Under 3% of the sample rests with the top ten.

Broader findings and caveats from the paper: Compared with coincidental sharing between unrelated individuals, an excess of low generation-probability sequences was observed among out-of-frame TCR alpha sequences shared between twins. Out-of-frame TCR alpha sharing in monozygotic twins was systematically underestimated by recombination models, whereas sharing between unrelated individuals was in agreement with the recombination models. Invariant T cells such as MAIT and iNKT could partly confound zero-insertion analyses, though diverse VJ usage argued against this for most clonotypes. Excess twin sharing in beta out-of-frame sequences was weaker because fewer shared sequences lowered the signal-to-noise ratio. Abundant cord blood beta clonotypes had fewer insertions, young adult naive repertoires showed a similar but weaker trend, and memory repertoires showed no such trend. Conclusions relied on cross-sectional statistical analysis, since the same donors could not be followed over many years.

Germline trimming: 6 bases from V, 6 bases from J; junction bases outside gene matches: 11. For CDR1 and CDR2, the germline V gene lists WSHSY and SAAADI. CDR3 length: 15 amino acids, cysteine to phenylalanine. The read is trimmed to its CDR3 DNA, 45 bases read in frame from base 1. The data were also submitted as part of a second study, on yellow fever vaccine responses in identical twins. Drawing on the second study: The authors reported that the T cell response to vaccination in identical twins appeared partly convergent and partly personalized. The study precisely tracked vaccine-responding T cell clones in identical twins.

The sample was PBMCs. The receptor comes from a woman under 30 in good health. Rearrangement joined TRBV10-2 to TRBJ1-1; TRBD1 agrees with 9 junctional bases. The DNA reads as follows: TGCGCCAGCAGCCGGGACAGGGCTAATGTGGCTGAAGCTTTCTTT. The translation is CASSRDRANVAEAFF.